The clone carrying this TCR beta chain was counted a few times. Its target is not known. This sample was included in a study of regulatory T cells in long-lasting Graves disease. General study findings and limits: Persistent patients had more shared public clonotypes (2,741) than new patients (about 970).

Germline loops: CDR1 SGHRS, CDR2 YFSETQ. The CDR3 runs 16 residues. J was trimmed by 8 bases and V by 0 bases; bases with no gene match: 5. Arm-PCR of CDR3 regions and iRepertoire HTBI primers were the basis on which TCR beta libraries were built. Authors' processing steps: Identification yielded around 58 TRBV and 13 to 15 TRBJ segments across samples. In TCRdb, the multiplex PCR reads were re-called with MiXCR into one record per CDR3 protein. The V and J calls here are based on TCRdb, not the publication. This sample yields hundreds of thousands of distinct CDR3 sequences, of which 21% are seen a single time; roughly an eighth belongs to the top ten. The time point here: persistent/refractory GD, antithyroid drugs over 5 years with positive TRAb. Following extraction of RNA from PBMCs, that RNA was used to make the TCR library.

The TCR was taken from a female donor with Graves disease. The material sequenced was peripheral blood mononuclear cells (PBMCs), taken when the disease was refractory, from a patient treated with antithyroid drugs. V gene TRBV5-1 combines with J gene TRBJ2-1, with 13 bases fitting TRBD2. CDR3 protein: CASSLEGTSGIDEQFF. Here the CDR3 DNA reads TGCGCCAGCAGCTTGGAAGGGACTAGCGGGATCGATGAGCAGTTCTTC.